A single sample is the source of the 18 T cell receptor beta chains below, sequenced in a study of blood T cell repertoires in COVID-19. Profiling relied on immunoSEQ multiplex PCR, and the TCRdb table lists in-frame clones only, not all of them. The table has over 200,000 clones, around 84% seen once. What was sequenced was peripheral blood. These receptors were taken from an elderly man with acute or convalescent COVID-19.

V and J are TRBV11-2 and TRBJ2-7; weak D call: TRBD2 (6 bases). The CDR3 has 14 amino acids. V was pared by 5 bases and J by 3 bases, with 14 bases between. Looked up from germline, CDR1 is SGHAT and CDR2 is FQNNGV. CDR3 coding DNA: TGTGCCAGCAGCAGACGAGGGGAGGACTACGAGCAGTACTTC. Its protein is CASSRRGEDYEQYF.

This clone was seen once. The rearrangement uses TRBV30 and TRBJ1-4; 8 bases map to TRBD1. CDR1 GTSNPN and CDR2 SVGIG come from the germline V gene (reference sequence). CDR3 length: 15 residues. V lost 3 bases and J lost 2; bases outside the gene matches: 5. This CDR3 reads CAWRQTGATNEKLFF. CDR3 coding DNA: TGTGCCTGGAGGCAGACAGGGGCCACTAATGAAAAACTGTTTTTT.

The J gene is TRBJ2-7, the V gene TRBV27; 8 bases map to TRBD2. V dropped 5 bases and J dropped 7; count of bases not matched to a gene: 19. This CDR3 contains 17 residues. The germline V gene has CDR1 MNHEY and CDR2 SMNVEV (reference sequence). The CDR3 here is CASSRGVRERESKEQYF. As DNA, the CDR3 is TGTGCCAGCAGTCGGGGGGTGCGGGAGCGGGAGTCGAAGGAGCAGTACTTC.

V and J are TRBV19 and TRBJ1-6, with TRBD1 as a possible D gene (6 bases). Germline lookup yields CDR1 LNHDA and CDR2 SQIVND (reference sequence). There are 15 residues in the CDR3. Trimming removed 6 bases at V and 6 bases at J, with 15 bases between. CDR3 amino acids: CASSPPGGPNSPLHF. The CDR3 nucleotides are TGTGCCAGTAGCCCGCCGGGGGGCCCTAATTCACCCCTCCACTTT.

This clone was seen a single time. The V gene is TRBV7-9, the J gene TRBJ2-5; 11 bases match TRBD2. Unmatched junction bases numbered 3, after V lost 4 bases and J lost 2 bases. CDR3 length equals 15 residues. Looked up from germline, CDR1 is SEHNR and CDR2 is FQNEAQ (reference sequence). CDR3 nucleotides: TGTGCCAGCAGCTGGGGACTAGCGGCACAAGAGACCCAGTACTTC. This sequence encodes CASSWGLAAQETQYF. The complete variable domain, with remaining parts taken from reference TRBV7-9 and TRBJ2-5, reads DTGVSQNPRHKITKRGQNVTFRCDPISEHNRLYWYRQTLGQGPEFLTYFQNEAQLEKSRLLSDRFSAERPKGSFSTLEIQRTEQGDSAMYLCASSWGLAAQETQYFGPGTRLLVL.

The rearrangement links TRBV19 to TRBJ2-1; 8 bases are a match to TRBD2. V dropped 11 bases and J dropped 5; count of bases not matched to a gene: 5. Germline V gives CDR1 LNHDA, CDR2 SQIVND (reference sequence). The CDR3 totals 12 residues. CDR3 region: CAGPGGNNEQFF. CDR3 nucleotides: TGTGCCGGACCGGGAGGGAACAATGAGCAGTTCTTC.

The rearrangement joins TRBV30 to TRBJ1-2, with a weak D call TRBD1 (5 bases). The CDR3 length is 14 residues. Trimming pared 5 bases from V and 6 bases from J, leaving 19 bases between. Germline CDR1 reads GTSNPN; CDR2 reads SVGIG (reference sequence). CDR3 coding DNA: TGTGCCTGGGCCCAAACGGCACAGGTTCATGGCTACACCTTC. Translated: CAWAQTAQVHGYTF.

The gene calls are TRBV7-2 and TRBJ2-5; TRBD2 matches at 11 bases. The V gene's germline CDR1 is SGHTA and CDR2 FQGNSA. This CDR3 contains 17 residues. V was pared by 7 bases and J by 6 bases, with 16 bases of the junction left unmatched. Written as DNA, the CDR3 is TGTGCCAGCACCGCCCTGGGGGGTAGCGGGAGGGGAAAGACCCAGTACTTC. Encoded protein: CASTALGGSGRGKTQYF.

Only a few counts were recorded for this clone. This chain uses TRBV28 with TRBJ2-7; TRBD1 is a possible D gene (5 bases). Trimming removed 6 bases at V and 2 bases at J, with 20 bases between. CDR3 length: 16 residues. Germline V gene lookup returns CDR1 MDHEN and CDR2 SYDVKM. This CDR3 reads CASRQGGNLGTYEQYF. The CDR3 coding sequence is TGTGCCAGCAGGCAGGGTGGTAATCTGGGGACCTACGAGCAGTACTTC.

For the CDR3, the DNA is TGTGCCGGATCTAGCGGGACCGAGAACTACAATGAGCAGTTCTTC. Translated, it gives CAGSSGTENYNEQFF. This chain connects TRBV19 to TRBJ2-1; 9 bases align to TRBD2. With 11 bases clipped from V and 3 bases from J, the junction kept 11 bases outside the gene matches. This CDR3 is built from 15 residues. Germline values: CDR1 LNHDA, CDR2 SQIVND (reference sequence).

The gene calls are TRBV5-5 and TRBJ2-7, with 7 bases lining up with TRBD2. J gave up 1 base and V 4 bases, and 2 bases lay outside the gene matches. CDR3 length: 13 amino acids. Germline CDR1 SGHKS, CDR2 YYEKEE (reference sequence). The CDR3 is CASSTSVSYEQYF. For the CDR3, the DNA is TGTGCCAGCAGCACTAGCGTATCCTACGAGCAGTACTTC.

The genes are TRBV6-2 or TRBV6-3 and TRBJ1-2; tentatively, D is TRBD1 (6 bases). Trimming left V 6 bases short and J 2 bases short, with 7 bases between. Germline values: CDR1 MNHEY, CDR2 SVGEGT. This CDR3 is 12 amino acids long. In nucleotides, the CDR3 is TGTGCCAGCAGCCAGGGGAACTATGGCTACACCTTC. Translation: CASSQGNYGYTF.

The chain employs TRBV4-3 and TRBJ2-2; 11 positions match TRBD2. The length of the CDR3 is 16 residues. From germline, CDR1 is LGHNA and CDR2 YSLEER. V gave up 7 bases and J gave up 7 bases; unmatched junction bases: 11. The CDR3 sequence is CASNETSGKVGGELFF. The CDR3 coding sequence is TGCGCCAGCAATGAGACTAGCGGGAAAGTCGGCGGGGAGCTGTTTTTT.

The chain is built from TRBV5-1 and TRBJ2-3; 13 positions match TRBD2. V shed 5 bases and J 2 bases; nucleotides not matched to a gene: 11. The germline V gene has CDR1 SGHRS and CDR2 YFSETQ. The length of the CDR3 is 18 residues. The CDR3 spells CASSLFPGLAGLTDTQYF. The CDR3 bases are TGCGCCAGCAGTCTCTTTCCGGGACTAGCGGGACTCACAGATACGCAGTATTTT.

On this clone: The junction departs from germline at one end; a sequencing error may be responsible. This chain connects TRBV7-2 to TRBJ2-1; 8 bases are shared with TRBD2. This CDR3 region has 15 residues. CDR1 is SGHTA, CDR2 FQGNSA, per germline. Here the CDR3 reads CASSLMAGGYSEQFF. DNA of the CDR3: TGTGCCAGCAGCTTAATGGCGGGAGGCTACAGTGAGCAGTTCTTC. Combining the CDR3 with reference TRBV7-2 and TRBJ2-1 gives the whole variable domain GAGVSQSPSNKVTEKGKDVELRCDPISGHTALYWYRQSLGQGLEFLIYFQGNSAPDKSGLPSDRFSAERTGGSVSTLTIQRTQQEDSAVYLCASSLMAGGYSEQFFGPGTRLTVL.

The chain links TRBV10-2 to TRBJ1-5; D possibly corresponds to TRBD1 (6 bases). The length of the CDR3 is 13 residues. The germline gives CDR1 WSHSY, CDR2 SAAADI. V was cut by 6 bases and J by 7 bases, with 13 bases left in between. The CDR3 region is CASSQQGGQPQHF. The CDR3 DNA reads TGCGCCAGCAGCCAACAGGGTGGGCAGCCCCAGCATTTT.

The chain recombines TRBV25-1 with TRBJ2-2, with 8 bases fitting TRBD2. The CDR3 extends over 16 amino acids. CDR1 and CDR2 (germline): MGHDK, SYGVNS. V lost 1 base, J lost 3 bases, and 4 bases stayed unmatched. The CDR3 DNA sequence: TGTGCCAGCAGTGAATCCAAGACTAGCGACACCGGGGAGCTGTTTTTT. It specifies CASSESKTSDTGELFF. Complete variable domain (other parts from reference TRBV25-1 and TRBJ2-2): EADIYQTPRYLVIGTGKKITLECSQTMGHDKMYWYQQDPGMELHLIHYSYGVNSTEKGDLSSESTVSRIRTEHFPLTLESARPSHTSQYLCASSESKTSDTGELFFGEGSRLTVL.

There are a few counts of this clone. This chain joins TRBV5-6 and TRBJ2-7; TRBD2 matches 7 bases. Germline V gene sequence: CDR1 SGHDT, CDR2 YYEEEE. The CDR3 runs 15 residues. The V segment lost 0 bases and the J segment 2 bases; nucleotides outside the gene matches: 5. The CDR3 protein is CASSLELAATYEQYV. CDR3 coding DNA: TGTGCCAGCAGCTTGGAGCTAGCGGCTACCTACGAGCAGTACGTC.